Included here is one TCR beta chain sequence, with context. Unmatched junction bases numbered 5, after V lost 0 bases and J lost 4 bases. CDR1 is SGHDN and CDR2 is FVKESK in the germline V gene. The CDR3 extends over 16 amino acids. This specimen comes from a study of blood T cells in healthy people across ages. Looking at the study overall: Template-switching capture recovered about one barcoded beta molecule per two T cells.

A second roughly 6 to 12 cycle PCR used barcoded and J-beta primers. From the 5' RACE reads, TCRdb called clonotypes with MiXCR, one entry per CDR3 protein. The sample has about a million distinct CDR3 sequences, around 48% seen once. This TCR was sampled from a man between 25 and 39 years old in good health. The V call is TRBV14, the J call TRBJ1-2, with 10 positions matching TRBD1. What was sequenced was blood. The CDR3 loop is CASSQDDRGQTYGYTF. DNA of the CDR3: TGTGCCAGCAGCCAAGATGACAGGGGGCAGACCTATGGCTACACCTTC.